The present T cell receptor (beta chain) was sequenced within a study of blood T cell repertoires in COVID-19. The overall study: PBMCs, B-cell-depleted T cells, or T cells provided the cDNA or gDNA that made up the material.

Sequencing used immunoSEQ multiplex PCR; TCRdb keeps in-frame clones, though not all of them. The table includes 330,000 or so clones, 70% to 90% detected once. CDR1 is SQVTM and CDR2 is ANQGSEA in the germline V gene. This CDR3 region has 14 residues. J gave up 6 bases and V 4 bases, and 8 bases lay outside the gene matches. The age range of participants was roughly 18 to 90 years, with residence in about two dozen US areas. Donors were grouped by their self-reported clinical history. The TCR originated in a middle-aged man in a cohort exposed to, infected with or recovered from COVID-19 (not recorded which). The sequenced sample was PBMCs or T cells enriched from blood (not recorded which). The J gene is TRBJ2-3, the V gene TRBV29-1; 9 nucleotides agree with TRBD1. The CDR3 spells CSVVGTGSSDTQYF. CDR3 nucleotide sequence: TGCAGCGTTGTTGGGACAGGGAGCTCGGATACGCAGTATTTT.